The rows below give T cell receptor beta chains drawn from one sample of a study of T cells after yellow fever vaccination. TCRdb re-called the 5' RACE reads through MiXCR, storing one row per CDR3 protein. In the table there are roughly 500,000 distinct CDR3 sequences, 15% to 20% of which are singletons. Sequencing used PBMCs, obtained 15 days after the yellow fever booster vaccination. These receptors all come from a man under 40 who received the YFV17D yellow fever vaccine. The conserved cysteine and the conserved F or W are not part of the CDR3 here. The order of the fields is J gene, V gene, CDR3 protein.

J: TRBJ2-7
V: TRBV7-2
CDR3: ASSSSGILSYEQY

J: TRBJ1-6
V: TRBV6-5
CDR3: ASSYSVTGAFNSPLH

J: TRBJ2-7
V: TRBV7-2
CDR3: ASSPGVAGSYEQY

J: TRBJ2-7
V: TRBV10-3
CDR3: AISDPWRSSYEQY

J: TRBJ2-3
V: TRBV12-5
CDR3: ASAERRGVADTQY

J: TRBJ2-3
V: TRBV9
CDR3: ASSGWDSRTDTQY

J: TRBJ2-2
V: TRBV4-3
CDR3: ASSPGRPGELF

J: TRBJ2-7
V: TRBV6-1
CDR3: ASSIAGVGHEQY

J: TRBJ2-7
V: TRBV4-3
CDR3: ASSQETVSYEQY

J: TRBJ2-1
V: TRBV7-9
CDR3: ASSLAGTVSYNEQF

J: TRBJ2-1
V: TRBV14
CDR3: ASSQGLAGADEQF

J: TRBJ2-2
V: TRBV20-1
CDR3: SARVSPLAGELF

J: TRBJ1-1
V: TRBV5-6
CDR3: ASSWGAVEAF

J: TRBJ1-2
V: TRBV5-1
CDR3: ASSRVTGGYGYT

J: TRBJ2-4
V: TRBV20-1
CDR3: SARAPGGAAKNIQY

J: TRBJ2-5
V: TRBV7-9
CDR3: ASGLIQETQY

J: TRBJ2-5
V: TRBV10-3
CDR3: AISEAGSQETQY

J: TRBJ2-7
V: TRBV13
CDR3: ASSNLKASDYEQY

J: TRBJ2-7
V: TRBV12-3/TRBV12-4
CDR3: ASSLSGKLSYEQY

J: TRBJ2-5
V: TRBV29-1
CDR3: SGELNTPPETQY

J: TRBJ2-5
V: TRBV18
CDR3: ASSPPTSGSPPETQY

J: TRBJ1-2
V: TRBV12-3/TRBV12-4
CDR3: ASSSGHAGYT

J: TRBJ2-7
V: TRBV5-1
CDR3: ASSLVGGDRSYEQY

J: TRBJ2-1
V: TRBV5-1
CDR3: ASMTGENNEQF

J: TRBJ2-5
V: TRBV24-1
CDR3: ATSDQEDRPQETQY

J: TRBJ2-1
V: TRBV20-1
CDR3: SALTYTGGNYNEQF

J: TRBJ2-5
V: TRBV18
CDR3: ASSFQTYQETQY

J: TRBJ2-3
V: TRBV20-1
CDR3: SARDYYTQY

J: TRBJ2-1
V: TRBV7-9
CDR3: ASRKTGNEQF

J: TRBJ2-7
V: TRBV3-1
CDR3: ASCPPQLKPLKSYEQY

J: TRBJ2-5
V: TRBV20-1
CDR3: SAAGPGQY

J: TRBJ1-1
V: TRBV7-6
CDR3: ASSLQGAPNTEAF

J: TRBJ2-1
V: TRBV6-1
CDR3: ASSPPGGSGNEQF

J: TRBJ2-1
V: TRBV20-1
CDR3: SGSSGEYGEQF

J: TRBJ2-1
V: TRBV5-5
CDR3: ASSLGGLAGIGEQF

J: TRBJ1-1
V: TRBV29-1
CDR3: SVDSMTGNTEAF

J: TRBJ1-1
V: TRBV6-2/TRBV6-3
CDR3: ASRRVEGSSEAF

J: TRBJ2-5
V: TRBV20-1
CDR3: SARGTSGWQETQY

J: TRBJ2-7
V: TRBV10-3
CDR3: AISGRGNTIYEQY

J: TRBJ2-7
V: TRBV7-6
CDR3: ASSWLNIPQISGCYEQY

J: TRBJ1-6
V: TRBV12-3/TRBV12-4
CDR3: ASSIGNSPLH

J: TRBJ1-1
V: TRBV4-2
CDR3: ASSQEGTGGAGDTEAF

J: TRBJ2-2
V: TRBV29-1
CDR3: SVAGTSGTNTGELF

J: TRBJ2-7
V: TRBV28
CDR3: ASRDDRPMGVGSYEQY

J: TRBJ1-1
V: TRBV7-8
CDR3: ASSLVPYYEEDANTEAF

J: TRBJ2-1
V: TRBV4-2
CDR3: ASSPEGATGSGRVNEQF

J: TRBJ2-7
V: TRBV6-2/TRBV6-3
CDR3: ASVLGWAGEQY

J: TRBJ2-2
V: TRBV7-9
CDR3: ANNMLTGTGELF

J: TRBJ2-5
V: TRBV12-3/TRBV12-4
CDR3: ASDMTGSGETQY

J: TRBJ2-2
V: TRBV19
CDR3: ASSIVWGAGELF

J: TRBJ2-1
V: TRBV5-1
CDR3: ASSKTSGEQF

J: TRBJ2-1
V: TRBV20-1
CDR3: SAVRLAGYNEQF

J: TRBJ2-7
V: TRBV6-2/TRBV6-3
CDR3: ASSYVGLNYEQY

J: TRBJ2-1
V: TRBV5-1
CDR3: ASCPTGTEINEQF